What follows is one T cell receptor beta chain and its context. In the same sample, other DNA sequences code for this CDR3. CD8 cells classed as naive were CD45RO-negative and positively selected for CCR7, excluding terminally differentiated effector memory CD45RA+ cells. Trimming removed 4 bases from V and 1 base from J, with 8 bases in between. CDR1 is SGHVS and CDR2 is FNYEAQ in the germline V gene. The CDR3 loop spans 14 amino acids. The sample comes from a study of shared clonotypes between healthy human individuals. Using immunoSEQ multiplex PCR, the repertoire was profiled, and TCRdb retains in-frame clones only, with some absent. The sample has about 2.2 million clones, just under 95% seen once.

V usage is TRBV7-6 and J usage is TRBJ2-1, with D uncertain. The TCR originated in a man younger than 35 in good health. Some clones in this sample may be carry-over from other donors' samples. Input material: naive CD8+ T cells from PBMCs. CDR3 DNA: TGTGCCAGCAGCTCGTCGGGTTCCTACAATGAGCAGTTCTTC. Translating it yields CASSSSGSYNEQFF.